Described below is a single TCR beta chain sequence and its context. What this receptor recognizes is not known. No per-base quality is available; no much larger clone lies one base away. Other DNA sequences in this sample translate to the same CDR3. The data originate from a study of shared clonotypes between healthy human individuals (dated by TCRdb to between 2020 and 2021). Study-level background: A couple of women and a few men aged 18 to 49 years were included in the cohort. For each donor, CD4 naive and CD4 memory were each given three plates, CD8 naive was given two plates, and CD8 memory was given one plate. To estimate repertoire size and how much clonotypes are shared between individuals, the study performed deep sequencing of blood TCR repertoires from a handful of healthy adults. To increase sequencing depth and limit assay-specific biases, different laboratories used diverse techniques to prepare libraries and sequence TCR repertoires. Leukapheresis yielded between about 0.94 and 9.5 billion PBMCs per donor. The paper as a whole reports these results and caveats: Sharing across a handful of donors was observed for roughly 5% of naive CD4, less than 4% of naive CD8, 2% to 2.5% of memory CD4, and over 0.3% of memory CD8 clonotypes. Pairwise subsampling indicated that sequencing depth was expected to affect the degree of clonotype sharing among donors. Even with the large sequencing depth, rarefaction of the sorted-subset datasets indicated that sequencing was incomplete. Because the study included only a small number of donors, the genetic and exposure-history diversity represented was limited. Clonotypes shared by all four sorted-subset donors showed higher generation probabilities than non-shared clonotypes. Naive subsets generally had larger estimated clonotype richness than memory subsets. Sampling was limited to blood, and TCR repertoires in tissue likely differ from TCR repertoires in blood.

Using the deep immunoSEQ assay, multiplex PCR amplified TCR CDR3 regions from genomic DNA. Extracted genomic DNA from each cell subset was distributed evenly across all wells of several immunoSEQ 96-well plates, and each plate was treated as a replicate. For sorted subsets, each replicate PCR was loaded with 200 ng genomic DNA, equivalent to approximately 33,000 T cell genomes. Purified libraries were quantified with a Qubit 3.0 fluorometer, sized on a Bioanalyzer 2100, and re-quantified with the KAPA Library Quantification kit. Every immunoSEQ 96-well plate was sequenced on a dedicated single-read 150-cycle Illumina NextSeq 550 flow cell. Processing in the source paper ran as follows. The immunoSEQ output contained only junctional sequences without quality scores, so filtering could not match that applied to full-length reads. To assign V/J genes and CDR3, sequences were annotated using PyIR, a Python wrapper for IgBLAST v1.9, with IMGT germline references. Reads were removed for weak V/J assignments (E-value above 1e-6), missing CDR3, stop codons, out-of-frame junctions, or ambiguous translated residues. V3J clonotypes were defined as sequences sharing the same inferred V gene, J gene, and CDR3 amino acid sequence. Percentage overlap between repertoires was calculated by dividing the number of shared unique clonotypes by the size of the smaller repertoire. RTK rarefaction, the Chao1 estimator, and Recon v2.1 estimates of unobserved clonotypes were used to assess repertoire richness. For all TCRbeta clonotypes obtained by the gDNA method from a handful of donors, generation probabilities were computed with OLGA. TCRdb re-hosts the immuneACCESS table, in-frame sequences only. Its copies lack some clones; in the studies checked, an unresolved V gene accounts for under half of them, and the cause for the rest is not known. V, J and clone size were drawn from that table, and D and trimming were deduced from the DNA. This sample is represented by about 2.1 million clones; 90% to 95% of them were singletons. The ten most abundant clones make up approximately 1.7% of the sample.

The germline V gene (reference sequence) gives CDR1 as SGHNT and CDR2 as YYREEE. Including cysteine and phenylalanine, the CDR3 has 15 amino acids. The kept DNA is CDR3 alone, 45 bases in frame from the first base. V loses 2 bases, J loses 1 base, and the germline ends lie 10 bases apart. For the CD8 naive samples, CD45RO-negative cells were positively selected for CCR7, yielding a CD45RA+CCR7+ population from which TemRA cells were excluded. Donors were healthy HIV-negative adults with no recently reported acute infections or vaccinations. Every donor was a Caucasian adult living in Nashville, Tennessee, USA. After blood collection by leukapheresis, PBMCs were isolated using Ficoll-Histopaque density gradient centrifugation and then cryopreserved in the vapor phase of liquid nitrogen. Purity and quantity of every magnetically sorted T cell population were checked by analytical flow cytometry. Each sorted fraction had its genomic DNA isolated and then quantified by UV absorbance on a Nanodrop 2000c.

The rearranged segments are TRBV5-4 and TRBJ2-1, with TRBD2 tentatively as D gene (6 bases match). The sample consisted of naive CD8+ T cells from PBMCs. The sample's cell subset or site label is to be understood as: CD45RA+CCR7+. The receptor was isolated from a man younger than 30 in good health. Some clones in this sample may be carry-over from other donors' samples. The CDR3 corresponds to CASSLKRESYNEQFF. The DNA is TGTGCCAGCAGCTTAAAACGGGAGTCCTACAATGAGCAGTTCTTC.